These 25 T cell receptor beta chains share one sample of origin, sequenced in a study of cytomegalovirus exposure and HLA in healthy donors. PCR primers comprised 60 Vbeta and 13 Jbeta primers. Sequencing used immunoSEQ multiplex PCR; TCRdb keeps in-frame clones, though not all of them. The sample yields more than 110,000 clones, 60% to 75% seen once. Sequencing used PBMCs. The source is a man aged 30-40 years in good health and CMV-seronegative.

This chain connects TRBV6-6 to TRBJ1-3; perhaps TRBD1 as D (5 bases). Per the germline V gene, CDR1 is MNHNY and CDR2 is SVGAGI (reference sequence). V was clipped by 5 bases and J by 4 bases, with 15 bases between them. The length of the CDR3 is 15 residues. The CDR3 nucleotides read TGTGCCAGCAGTCACGACAGATTTTCAGGAAACACCATATATTTT. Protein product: CASSHDRFSGNTIYF.

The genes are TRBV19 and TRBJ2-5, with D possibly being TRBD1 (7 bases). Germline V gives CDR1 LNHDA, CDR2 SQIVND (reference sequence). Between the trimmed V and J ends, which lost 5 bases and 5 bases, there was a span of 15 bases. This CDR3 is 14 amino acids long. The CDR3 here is CASSPTGTGETQYF. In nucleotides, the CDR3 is TGTGCCAGTAGTCCGACAGGGACTGGGGAGACCCAGTACTTC.

The chain's CDR3 is CASSPSGGATEAFF. CDR3 DNA: TGCGCCAGCAGCCCCTCCGGGGGAGCAACTGAAGCTTTCTTT. This chain joins TRBV5-1 and TRBJ1-1; possible D gene TRBD1, 5 bases. CDR3 length: 14 residues. From germline, CDR1 is SGHRS and CDR2 YFSETQ. Trimming stripped 4 bases from V and 5 bases from J, with 15 bases between.

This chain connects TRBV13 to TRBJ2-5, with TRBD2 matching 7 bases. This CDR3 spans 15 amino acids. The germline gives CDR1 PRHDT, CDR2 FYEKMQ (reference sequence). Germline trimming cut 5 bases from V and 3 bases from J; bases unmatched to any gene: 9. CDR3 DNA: TGTGCCAGCAGCCCCAGTCGGGGGGTTGAAGAGACCCAGTACTTC. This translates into CASSPSRGVEETQYF.

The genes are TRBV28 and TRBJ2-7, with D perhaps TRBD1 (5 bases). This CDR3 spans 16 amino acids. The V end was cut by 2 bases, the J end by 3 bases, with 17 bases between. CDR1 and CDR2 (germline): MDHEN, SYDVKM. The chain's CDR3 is CASSLPVGQWFYEQYF. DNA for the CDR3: TGTGCCAGCAGTTTACCCGTGGGGCAGTGGTTCTACGAGCAGTACTTC.

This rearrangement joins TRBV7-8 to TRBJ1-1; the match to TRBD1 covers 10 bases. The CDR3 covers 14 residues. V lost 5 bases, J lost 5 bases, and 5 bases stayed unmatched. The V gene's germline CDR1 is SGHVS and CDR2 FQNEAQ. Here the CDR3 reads CASSPGQGETEAFF. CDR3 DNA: TGTGCCAGCAGCCCCGGACAGGGGGAAACTGAAGCTTTCTTT.

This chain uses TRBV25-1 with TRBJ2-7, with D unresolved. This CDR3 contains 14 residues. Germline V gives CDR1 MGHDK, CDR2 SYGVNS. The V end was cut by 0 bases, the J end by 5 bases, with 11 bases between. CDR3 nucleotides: TGTGCCAGCAGTGAATATAGGCTAGGCCACGAGCAGTACTTC. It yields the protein CASSEYRLGHEQYF.

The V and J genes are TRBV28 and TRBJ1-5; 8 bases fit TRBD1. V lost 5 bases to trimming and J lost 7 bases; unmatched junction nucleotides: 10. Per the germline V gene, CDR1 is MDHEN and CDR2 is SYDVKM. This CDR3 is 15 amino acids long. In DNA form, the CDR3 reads TGTGCCAGCAGTCTTTCGGACAGGGAAATCCAGCCCCAGCATTTT. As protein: CASSLSDREIQPQHF.

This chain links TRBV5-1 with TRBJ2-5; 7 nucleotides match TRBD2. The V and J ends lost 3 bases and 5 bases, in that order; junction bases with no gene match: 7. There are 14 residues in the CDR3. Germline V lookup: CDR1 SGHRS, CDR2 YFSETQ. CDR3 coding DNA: TGCGCCAGCAGCTCTCAGGGAGGGCGCGAGACCCAGTACTTC. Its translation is CASSSQGGRETQYF.

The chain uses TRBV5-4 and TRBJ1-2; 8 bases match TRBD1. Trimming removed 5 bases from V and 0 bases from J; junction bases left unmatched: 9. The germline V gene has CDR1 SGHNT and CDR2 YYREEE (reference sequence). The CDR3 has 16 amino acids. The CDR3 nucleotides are TGTGCCAGCAGGAATGGACAGGGAACCTCTAACTATGGCTACACCTTC. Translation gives CASRNGQGTSNYGYTF.

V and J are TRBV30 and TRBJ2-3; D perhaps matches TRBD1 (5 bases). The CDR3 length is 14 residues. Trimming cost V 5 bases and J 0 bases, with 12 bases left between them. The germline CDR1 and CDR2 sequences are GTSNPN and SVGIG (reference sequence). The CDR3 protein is CAWDQGSSTDTQYF. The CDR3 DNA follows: TGTGCCTGGGACCAGGGATCTAGCACAGATACGCAGTATTTT.

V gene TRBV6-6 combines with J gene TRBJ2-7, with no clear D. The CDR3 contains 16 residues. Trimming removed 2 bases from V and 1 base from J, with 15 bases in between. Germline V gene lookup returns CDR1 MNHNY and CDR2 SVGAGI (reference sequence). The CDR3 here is CASSYNAGPKSYEQYF. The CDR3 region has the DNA TGTGCCAGCAGTTACAATGCAGGCCCCAAGTCCTACGAGCAGTACTTC.

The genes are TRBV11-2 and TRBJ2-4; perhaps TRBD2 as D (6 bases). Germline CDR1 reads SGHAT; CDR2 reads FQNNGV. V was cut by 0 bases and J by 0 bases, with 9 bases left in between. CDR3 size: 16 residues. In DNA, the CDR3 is TGTGCCAGCAGCTTAGAGCGGGGACTAGCCAAAAACATTCAGTACTTC. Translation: CASSLERGLAKNIQYF.

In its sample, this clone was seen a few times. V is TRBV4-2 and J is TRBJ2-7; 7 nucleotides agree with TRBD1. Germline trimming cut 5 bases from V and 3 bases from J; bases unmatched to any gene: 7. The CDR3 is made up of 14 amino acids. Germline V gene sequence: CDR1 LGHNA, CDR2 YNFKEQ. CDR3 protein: CASSERQGVYEQYF. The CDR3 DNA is TGTGCCAGCAGCGAGCGACAGGGCGTCTACGAGCAGTACTTC.

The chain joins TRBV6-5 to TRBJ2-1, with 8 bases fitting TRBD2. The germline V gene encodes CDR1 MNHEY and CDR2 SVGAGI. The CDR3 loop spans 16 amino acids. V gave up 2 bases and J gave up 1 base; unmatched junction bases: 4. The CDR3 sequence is CASSYASSGSYNEQFF. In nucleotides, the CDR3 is TGTGCCAGCAGTTACGCGTCTAGCGGGTCCTACAATGAGCAGTTCTTC.

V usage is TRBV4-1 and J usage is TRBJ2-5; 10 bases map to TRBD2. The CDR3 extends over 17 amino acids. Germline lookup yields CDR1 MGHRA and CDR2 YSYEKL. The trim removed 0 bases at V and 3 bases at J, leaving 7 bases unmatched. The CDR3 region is CASSQDPAGGRKETQYF. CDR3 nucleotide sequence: TGCGCCAGCAGCCAAGATCCAGCGGGAGGGCGTAAAGAGACCCAGTACTTC.

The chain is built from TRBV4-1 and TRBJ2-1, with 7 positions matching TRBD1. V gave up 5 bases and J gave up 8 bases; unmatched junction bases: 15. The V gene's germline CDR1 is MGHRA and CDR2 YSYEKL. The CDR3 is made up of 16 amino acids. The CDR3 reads CASSRQGQWGADEQFF. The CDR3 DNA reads TGCGCCAGCAGCAGACAGGGTCAGTGGGGCGCGGATGAGCAGTTCTTC.

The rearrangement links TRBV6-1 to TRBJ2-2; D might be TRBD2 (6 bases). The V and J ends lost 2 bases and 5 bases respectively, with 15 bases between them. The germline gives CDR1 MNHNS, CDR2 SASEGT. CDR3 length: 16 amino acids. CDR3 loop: CASSELAGPGTGELFF. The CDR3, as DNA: TGTGCCAGCAGTGAATTGGCGGGACCGGGGACCGGGGAGCTGTTTTTT.

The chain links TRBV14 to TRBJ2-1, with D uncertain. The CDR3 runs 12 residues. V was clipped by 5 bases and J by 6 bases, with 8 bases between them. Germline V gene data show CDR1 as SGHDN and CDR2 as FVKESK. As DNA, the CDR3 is TGTGCCAGCAGCTTGGGCCTCAATGAGCAGTTCTTC. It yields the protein CASSLGLNEQFF. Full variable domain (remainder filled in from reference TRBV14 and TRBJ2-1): EAGVTQFPSHSVIEKGQTVTLRCDPISGHDNLYWYRRVMGKEIKFLLHFVKESKQDESGMPNNRFLAERTGGTYSTLKVQPAELEDSGVYFCASSLGLNEQFFGPGTRLTVL.

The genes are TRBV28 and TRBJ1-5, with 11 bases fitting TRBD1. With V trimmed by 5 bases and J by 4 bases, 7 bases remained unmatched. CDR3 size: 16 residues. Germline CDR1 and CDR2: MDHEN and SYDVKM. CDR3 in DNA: TGTGCCAGCAGTCCCGGGACAGGGGGAACGAATCAGCCCCAGCATTTT. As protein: CASSPGTGGTNQPQHF. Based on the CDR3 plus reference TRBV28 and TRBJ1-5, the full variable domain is DVKVTQSSRYLVKRTGEKVFLECVQDMDHENMFWYRQDPGLGLRLIYFSYDVKMKEKGDIPEGYSVSREKKERFSLILESASTNQTSMYLCASSPGTGGTNQPQHFGDGTRLSIL.

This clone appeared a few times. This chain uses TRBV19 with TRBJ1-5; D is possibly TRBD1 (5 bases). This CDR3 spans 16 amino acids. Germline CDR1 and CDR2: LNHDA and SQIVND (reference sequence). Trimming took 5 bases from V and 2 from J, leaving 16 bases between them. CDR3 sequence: CASSSHGASGNQPQHF. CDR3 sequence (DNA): TGTGCCAGTAGTTCCCATGGGGCGTCGGGCAATCAGCCCCAGCATTTT.

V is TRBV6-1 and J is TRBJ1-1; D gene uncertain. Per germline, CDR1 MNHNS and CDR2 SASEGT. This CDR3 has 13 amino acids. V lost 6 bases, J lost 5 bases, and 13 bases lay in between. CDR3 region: CASRDTTWTEAFF. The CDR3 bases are TGTGCCAGCAGAGATACCACATGGACTGAAGCTTTCTTT.

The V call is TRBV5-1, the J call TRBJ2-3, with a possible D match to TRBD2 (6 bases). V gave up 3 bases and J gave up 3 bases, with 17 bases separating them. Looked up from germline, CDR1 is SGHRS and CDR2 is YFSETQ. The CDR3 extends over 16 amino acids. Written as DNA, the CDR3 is TGCGCCAGCAGCTCCTTTCCTAGCGCGGGTACAGATACGCAGTATTTT. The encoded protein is CASSSFPSAGTDTQYF.

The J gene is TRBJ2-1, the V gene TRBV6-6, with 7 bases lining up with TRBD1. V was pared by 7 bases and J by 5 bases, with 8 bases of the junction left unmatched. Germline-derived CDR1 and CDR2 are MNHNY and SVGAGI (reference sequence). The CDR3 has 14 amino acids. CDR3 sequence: CASTTGNNDNEQFF. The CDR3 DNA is TGTGCCAGCACGACAGGGAATAATGACAATGAGCAGTTCTTC.

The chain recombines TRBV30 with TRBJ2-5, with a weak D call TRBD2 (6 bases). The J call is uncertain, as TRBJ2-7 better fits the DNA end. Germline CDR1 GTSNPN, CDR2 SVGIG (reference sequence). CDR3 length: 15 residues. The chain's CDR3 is CAWSVGGTVAYEQYF. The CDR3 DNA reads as TGTGCCTGGAGTGTAGGCGGGACGGTCGCCTACGAGCAGTACTTC.